The 5 T cell receptor beta chains reported below all come from one sample, sequenced in a study of blood T cell repertoires in COVID-19 (dated by TCRdb to the early 2020s). Library method: the immunoSEQ multiplex PCR assay. As stored in TCRdb, this immuneACCESS dataset retains in-frame rearrangements with V and J assigned. A fraction of the clones does not appear; measured against another copy, unresolved V genes explain less than half of the discrepancy, and the remainder lacks a known reason. The sample includes approximately 160,000 clones, with about 83% observed a single time. The top ten clones comprise over 10% of the sample. Input material: peripheral blood. All receptors come from a man aged 65 to 85 who had recovered from COVID-19.

The genes are TRBV9 and TRBJ1-2; possible D gene TRBD1, 5 bases. CDR1 is SGDLS and CDR2 is YYNGEE in the germline V gene. The length of the CDR3 is 14 residues. The V end lost 4 bases, the J end lost 2 bases, and 12 bases lay between the germline ends. CDR3 sequence (DNA): TGTGCCAGCAGCCCCGGGGGAGAGAACTATGGCTACACCTTC. It codes for CASSPGGENYGYTF.

This clone was detected once. The V gene is TRBV2, the J gene TRBJ2-7; D might be TRBD2 (7 bases). The CDR3 length is 18 residues. V shed 4 bases and J shed 0 bases, with 22 bases lying between them. Per the germline V gene, CDR1 is SNHLY and CDR2 is FYNNEI. CDR3 DNA sequence: TGTGCCAGCAGTGTGAGCGGGACATACCAAAGGAGCTCCTACGAGCAGTACTTC. Amino acid sequence: CASSVSGTYQRSSYEQYF.

This clone came up a few times. The rearrangement links TRBV5-6 to TRBJ1-1; D is undetermined. The V gene's germline CDR1 is SGHDT and CDR2 YYEEEE. This CDR3 region has 12 residues. With 0 bases removed from V and 7 bases from J, the gap between germline ends came to 7 bases. CDR3 protein: CASSLAGYEAFF. The CDR3 DNA is TGTGCCAGCAGCTTGGCCGGGTATGAAGCTTTCTTT.

This rearrangement joins TRBV18 to TRBJ2-7, with a weak D call TRBD1 (5 bases). V lost 3 bases and J 4 bases, leaving 19 bases between the germline ends. CDR3 length: 16 amino acids. Per the germline V gene, CDR1 is KGHSH and CDR2 is LQKENI. The CDR3 loop reads CASSPASLGVGYEQYF. The CDR3 bases are TGTGCCAGCTCACCCGCTTCCTTAGGGGTTGGTTACGAGCAGTACTTC.

This rearrangement joins TRBV6-5 to TRBJ2-6; tentative D call: TRBD1 (5 bases). The CDR3 has 16 amino acids. The V gene's germline CDR1 is MNHEY and CDR2 SVGAGI. Trimming pared 0 bases from V and 4 bases from J, leaving 10 bases between. The CDR3 sequence is CASSYSTVQGANVLTF. The CDR3 region has the DNA TGTGCCAGCAGTTACTCGACAGTTCAAGGGGCCAACGTCCTGACTTTC.